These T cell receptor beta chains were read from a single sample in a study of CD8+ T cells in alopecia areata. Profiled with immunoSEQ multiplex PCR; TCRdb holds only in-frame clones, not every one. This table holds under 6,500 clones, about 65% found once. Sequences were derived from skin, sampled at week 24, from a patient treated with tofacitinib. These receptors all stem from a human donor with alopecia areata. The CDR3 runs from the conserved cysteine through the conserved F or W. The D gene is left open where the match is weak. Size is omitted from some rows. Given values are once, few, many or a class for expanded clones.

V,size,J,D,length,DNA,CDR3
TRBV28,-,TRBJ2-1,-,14,TGTGCCAGCAGTTTGACTCCAAGAGCGGCAAAGCAGTTCTTC,CASSLTPRAAKQFF
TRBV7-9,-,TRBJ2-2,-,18,TGTGCCAGCAGCTCAAACCCGTGGACGAGCCCGAACACCGGGGAGCTGTTTTTT,CASSSNPWTSPNTGELFF
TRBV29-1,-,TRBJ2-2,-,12,TGCAGCGTTGCAACAGGGCCCGGGGAGCTGTTTTTT,CSVATGPGELFF
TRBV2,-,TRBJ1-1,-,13,TGTGCCAGCATTGGAGGGCCGGGGACTGAAGCTTTCTTT,CASIGGPGTEAFF
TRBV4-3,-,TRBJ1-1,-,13,TGCGCCAGCAGCCGTGGGGTGAACACTGAAGCTTTCTTT,CASSRGVNTEAFF
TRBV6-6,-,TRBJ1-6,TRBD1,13,TGTGCCAGCAGCGCGGACAGGGTGTCACCCCTCCACTTT,CASSADRVSPLHF
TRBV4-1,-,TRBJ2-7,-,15,TGCGCCAGCAGCCAAATCGATCGTGGAGGGGCCGAGCAGTACTTC,CASSQIDRGGAEQYF
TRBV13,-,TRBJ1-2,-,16,TGTGCCAGCAGCTCGCTTATGGGGGGATTTGGATATGGCTACACCTTC,CASSSLMGGFGYGYTF
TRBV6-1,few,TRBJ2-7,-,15,TGTGCCAGCAGGCTCGCGGCAGAACCCCACTACGAGCAGTACTTC,CASRLAAEPHYEQYF
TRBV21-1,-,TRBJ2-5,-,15,TGTGCCAGCAGCAAAGGACAGCGGGGTAGAGAGACCCAGTACTTC,CASSKGQRGRETQYF
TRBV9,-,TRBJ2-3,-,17,TGTGCCAGCAGCGAGGGCCTCGGGGCAGCTAGCACAGATACGCAGTATTTT,CASSEGLGAASTDTQYF
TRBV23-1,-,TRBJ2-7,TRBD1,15,TGCGCCAGCAGTCACTCTCGGGACAGGTCAAACGAGCAGTACTTC,CASSHSRDRSNEQYF
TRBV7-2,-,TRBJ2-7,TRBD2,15,TGTGCCAGCAGCGCGACTAGCGGGGGGGCCTACGAGCAGTACTTC,CASSATSGGAYEQYF
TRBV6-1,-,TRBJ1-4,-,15,TGTGCCAGCAGTGAGGTTTCAGGGTACGGTGAAAAACTGTTTTTT,CASSEVSGYGEKLFF
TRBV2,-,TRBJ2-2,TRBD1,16,TGTGCCAGCAGCCCGGGACAGGGAGCGGCTACCGGGGAGCTGTTTTTT,CASSPGQGAATGELFF
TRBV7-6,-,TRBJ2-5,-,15,TGTGCCAGCAGCCCTATCGGGGGAGTAGGCGAGACCCAGTACTTC,CASSPIGGVGETQYF
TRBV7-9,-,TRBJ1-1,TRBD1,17,TGTGCCAGCAGCTTTCCGACAGGGGGGATTTTAAACACTGAAGCTTTCTTT,CASSFPTGGILNTEAFF
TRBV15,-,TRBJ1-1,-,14,TGTGCCACCAGCAAAGGGGGGAGCAACACTGAAGCTTTCTTT,CATSKGGSNTEAFF
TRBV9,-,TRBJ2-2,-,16,TGTGCCAGCAGCGGTGTCGGGGGGCTCTACACCGGGGAGCTGTTTTTT,CASSGVGGLYTGELFF
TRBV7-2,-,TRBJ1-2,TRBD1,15,TGTGCCAGCAGCACTACTATGACAGGGGTGGGTGGCTACACCTTC,CASSTTMTGVGGYTF
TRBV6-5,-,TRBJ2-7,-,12,TGTGCCAGCAGTAGACACAGCTACGAGCAGTACTTC,CASSRHSYEQYF
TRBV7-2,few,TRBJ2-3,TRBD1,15,TGTGCCAGCAGCTCCAGGGGGCGCGCGACAGATACGCAGTATTTT,CASSSRGRATDTQYF
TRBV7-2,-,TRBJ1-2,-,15,TGTGCCAGCAGCAACCTCGGACAGAGTCTCTATGGCTACACCTTC,CASSNLGQSLYGYTF
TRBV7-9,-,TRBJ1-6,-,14,TGTGCCAGCAGCTTAGAGTCTTATAATTCACCCCTCCACTTT,CASSLESYNSPLHF
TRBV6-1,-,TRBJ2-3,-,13,TGTGCCAGCAGTGACGCCCGCACAGATACGCAGTATTTT,CASSDARTDTQYF
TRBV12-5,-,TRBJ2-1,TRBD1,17,TGTGCTAGTGGTTTGGTACGGACAGGGGGACTTCACAATGAGCAGTTCTTC,CASGLVRTGGLHNEQFF
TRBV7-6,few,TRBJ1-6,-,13,TGTGCCAGCAGCCCTACCGAGGATTCACCCCTCCACTTT,CASSPTEDSPLHF
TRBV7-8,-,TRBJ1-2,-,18,TGTGCCAGCAGCCGTGGGGCAAGGGGATTGCCTCCTAACTATGGCTACACCTTC,CASSRGARGLPPNYGYTF
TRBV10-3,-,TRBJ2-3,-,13,TGTGCCGTACGGGGTTTCGACACAGATACGCAGTATTTT,CAVRGFDTDTQYF
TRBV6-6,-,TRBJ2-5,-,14,TGTGCCAGCAGTTACGACGCGGCGCGAGGGACCCAGTACTTC,CASSYDAARGTQYF
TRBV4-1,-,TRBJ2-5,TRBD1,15,TGCGCCAGCAGCCTTGGGACAGGGGCGGGAGAGACCCAGTACTTC,CASSLGTGAGETQYF
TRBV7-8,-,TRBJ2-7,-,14,TGTGCCAGCAGCCCGTCGACACTAACCTACGAGCAGTACTTC,CASSPSTLTYEQYF
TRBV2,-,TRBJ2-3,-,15,TGTGCCAGCAGGGCGGTCGGGCTTCTCACAGATACGCAGTATTTT,CASRAVGLLTDTQYF
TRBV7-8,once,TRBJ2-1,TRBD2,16,TGTGCCAGCAGCTCACGGGCAGCGGGGGGCTGGGGTGAGCAGTTCTTC,CASSSRAAGGWGEQFF
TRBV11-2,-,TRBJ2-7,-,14,TGTGCCAGCAGCCTCGAGGGGGGGGCCGCCGAGCAGTACTTC,CASSLEGGAAEQYF
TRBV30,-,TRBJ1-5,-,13,TGTGCCTGGAGTGTAGATAGCAATCAGCCCCAGCATTTT,CAWSVDSNQPQHF
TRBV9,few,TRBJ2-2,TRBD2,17,TGTGCCAGCAGCGTAGTACGCGGGGGGGTTTCGGCCGGGGAGCTGTTTTTT,CASSVVRGGVSAGELFF
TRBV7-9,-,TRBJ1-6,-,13,TGTGCCAGCAGCCTCCGGACGCCGGAGCCCCTCCACTTT,CASSLRTPEPLHF
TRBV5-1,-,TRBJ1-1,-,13,TGCGCCAGCAGCCGCAGGGCGAACACTGAAGCTTTCTTT,CASSRRANTEAFF
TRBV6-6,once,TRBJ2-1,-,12,TGTGCCAGCAGTTACCGGTACAATGAGCAGTTCTTC,CASSYRYNEQFF
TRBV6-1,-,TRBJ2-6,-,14,TGTGCCAGCATGGGATCGGGTGGGGCCAACGTCCTGACTTTC,CASMGSGGANVLTF
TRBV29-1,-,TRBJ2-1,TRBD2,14,TGCAGCGTAGCTAGAACTAGCGGGGAAAGTGAGCAGTTCTTC,CSVARTSGESEQFF